This T cell receptor beta chain stems from a study of CD4 T cells in relation to SARS-CoV-2 and coronaviruses. The CDR3 is 19 amino acids. The V and J ends lost 1 base and 6 bases, in that order; junction bases with no gene match: 15. Germline V lookup: CDR1 SGHVS, CDR2 FQNEAQ. Notes on this clone: Its specificity is unknown.

Only in-frame clones appear in the TCRdb table, and some are missing; sequencing was by immunoSEQ multiplex PCR. Of some 38,000 clones listed, around four fifths are singletons. The V and J genes are TRBV7-8 and TRBJ2-2; 9 bases are a match to TRBD2. This sequence was found in an adult with COVID-19. Sequencing was done on a sample of memory CD4+ T cells from PBMCs, cultured in vitro. This chain's CDR3 is CASSLVSLAGGLRAGELFF. CDR3 bases: TGTGCCAGCAGCTTAGTCTCGTTGGCGGGAGGGCTTCGAGCCGGGGAGCTGTTTTTT.